This T cell receptor beta chain was sequenced for a study of T cell responses to AZD1222 COVID-19 vaccine. Study-level background: Second-dose schedules of about 4 or about 12 weeks were combined.

V shed 1 base, J shed 0 bases, and the junction held 6 bases outside the gene matches. The CDR3 contains 18 residues. CDR1 and CDR2 from the germline V gene are SGDLS and YYNGEE. Findings and caveats of the study: Repertoires were sampled only after the peak T cell response. Donors were mostly white British, more females; clonal diversity possibly underestimated.

To note about this clone: The antigen is not known.

Produced via immunoSEQ multiplex PCR; TCRdb's table is partial and in-frame only. The sample records about 110,000 clones, around 87% being singletons. This specimen was peripheral blood, taken on day 0 of AZD1222 vaccination. The TCR was taken from an adult in good health. The V gene is TRBV9, the J gene TRBJ2-6; 8 nucleotides agree with TRBD2. DNA for the CDR3: TGTGCCAGCAGCGTACGGCGGGGGGTCCGCTCTGGGGCCAACGTCCTGACTTTC. Translation gives CASSVRRGVRSGANVLTF.